The entry below describes one TCR beta chain. The CDR3 covers 16 residues. V was cut by 0 bases and J by 5 bases, with 16 bases left in between. Germline V lookup: CDR1 LNHNV, CDR2 YYDKDF (reference sequence). This record comes from a study of blood T cell repertoires in COVID-19. Background on the study: Acute and convalescent COVID-19 specimens originated in the United States, Italy and Spain. Sources were T cells, B-cell-depleted T cells, or PBMCs; the material itself was cDNA or gDNA.

Authors' analysis steps: Amplification with reference gene primers provided the estimates of nucleated cell counts. Assay: immunoSEQ multiplex PCR; the TCRdb copy retains only in-frame clones and omits some. V and J calls and clone size are copied from that table; D and trimming were computed from the DNA. The repertoire has 300,000 or so clones, more than 75% of them found once; the top ten carry roughly 1.6%. This sequence was found in a woman aged 40 to 49 who had recovered from COVID-19. This chain joins TRBV15 and TRBJ1-1, with D hard to call. Sequencing was done on a sample of peripheral blood. Here the CDR3 DNA reads TGTGCCACCAGCAGAGATGAGGAGGGTCCTGGGACTGAAGCTTTCTTT. Its translation: CATSRDEEGPGTEAFF.